A single sample gave rise to the 18 T cell receptor beta chains below, sequenced in a study of response to subunit inactivated influenza vaccine. TCRdb redid the calling of the RT-PCR reads with MiXCR, one entry per CDR3 protein. The sample includes over 150,000 distinct CDR3 sequences, nearly 9.5% of them seen just once. This specimen consisted of non-naive T cells sorted from PBMCs, obtained on the day of vaccination. These TCRs come from a middle-aged man who received an inactivated influenza vaccine.

The chain uses TRBV5-1 and TRBJ2-3, with D uncertain. Looked up from germline, CDR1 is SGHRS and CDR2 is YFSETQ. Trimming cost V 7 bases and J 0 bases, with 15 bases left between them. The CDR3 contains 15 residues. The CDR3 nucleotides are TGCGCCAGCGCGAGTCAAGGGTGGAGCACAGATACGCAGTATTTT. Translated: CASASQGWSTDTQYF.

In this sample, this clonotype turned up many times. The rearrangement links TRBV30 to TRBJ1-5; D remains ambiguous. Germline V gene sequence: CDR1 GTSNPN, CDR2 SVGIG (reference sequence). CDR3 length: 13 residues. Trimming stripped 2 bases from V and 3 bases from J, with 8 bases between. CDR3: CAWSLQANQPQHF. The CDR3 DNA follows: TGTGCCTGGAGTCTCCAAGCCAATCAGCCCCAGCATTTT.

This clonotype was found a few times. The chain has TRBV20-1 and TRBJ1-5; TRBD1 might be the D (6 bases). Germline V gene data show CDR1 as DFQATT and CDR2 as SNEGSKA (reference sequence). The CDR3 totals 15 residues. The V gene lost 2 bases and the J gene lost 5 bases, with 16 bases spanning the gap. The CDR3 protein is CSARQIAGAHQPQHF. The CDR3 DNA is TGCAGTGCTAGACAGATAGCGGGGGCGCATCAGCCCCAGCATTTT.

This clonotype was counted at least ten times. This chain links TRBV2 with TRBJ2-3; D may correspond to TRBD1 or TRBD2 (5 bases each). This CDR3 region has 15 residues. From germline, CDR1 is SNHLY and CDR2 FYNNEI. V gave up 1 base and J gave up 0 bases, with 8 bases separating them. The CDR3, as DNA: TGTGCCAGCAGTGAAGTTGGGGGTAGCACAGATACGCAGTATTTT. It is translated as CASSEVGGSTDTQYF.

This clonotype came up a few times. The germline gene is not matched at one end of the junction; a read error may be the cause. The gene calls are TRBV28 and TRBJ1-2; D gene uncertain. CDR3 size: 13 residues. In germline, CDR1 is MDHEN, CDR2 SYDVKM. In DNA, the CDR3 is TGTGCCAGCAGTTTCGGAGGTCACTATGACTACACCTTC. It specifies CASSFGGHYDYTF.

The chain has TRBV9 and TRBJ2-6; D unresolved. CDR1 is SGDLS and CDR2 is YYNGEE in the germline V gene. V was clipped by 2 bases and J by 0 bases, with 9 bases between them. CDR3 length equals 16 residues. CDR3 residues: CASSVWSSSGANVLTF. The CDR3 DNA reads TGTGCCAGCAGCGTCTGGAGCAGCTCTGGGGCCAACGTCCTGACTTTC.

This clonotype occurred many times. The V call is TRBV7-8, the J call TRBJ1-2; 8 bases fit TRBD1. The CDR3 totals 15 residues. V dropped 3 bases and J dropped 2; count of bases not matched to a gene: 5. Germline V CDR1 and CDR2: SGHVS, FQNEAQ. The CDR3 protein is CASSFGGQANYGYTF. The CDR3 nucleotides read TGTGCCAGCAGCTTCGGGGGACAGGCGAACTATGGCTACACCTTC.

This clonotype counts as large. Here the CDR3 DNA reads TGCGCCAGCAGCGGTGGGACAGGCTACAATGAGCAGTTCTTC. Its translation: CASSGGTGYNEQFF. The chain has TRBV5-1 and TRBJ2-1, with 8 bases fitting TRBD1. The CDR3 consists of 14 residues. The junction had 3 bases not matched to a gene; V was cut back by 4 bases and J by 3 bases. Germline CDR1 reads SGHRS; CDR2 reads YFSETQ.

This clonotype was seen ten or more times. In DNA form, the CDR3 reads TGTGCCAGCAGAGGAAACGGACGGGCGAGCGACGAGCAGTACTTC. Translated: CASRGNGRASDEQYF. The chain joins TRBV21-1 to TRBJ2-7; the listed D gene, TRBD1, was not tested against the DNA. TRBV21-1 is flagged as a pseudogene. This CDR3 is built from 15 residues.

This clonotype was picked up a small number of times. The chain uses TRBV5-6 and TRBJ2-5; perhaps TRBD1 as D (6 bases). V lost 1 base and J lost 2, with 12 bases in between. Germline CDR1 SGHDT, CDR2 YYEEEE. The CDR3 consists of 15 residues. The CDR3 loop is CASSLLAGAQETQYF. In DNA, the CDR3 is TGTGCCAGCAGCTTGCTGGCAGGGGCACAAGAGACCCAGTACTTC. The variable domain in full, with the rest retrieved from reference TRBV5-6 and TRBJ2-5, is DAGVTQSPTHLIKTRGQQVTLRCSPKSGHDTVSWYQQALGQGPQFIFQYYEEEERQRGNFPDRFSGHQFPNYSSELNVNALLLGDSALYLCASSLLAGAQETQYFGPGTRLLVL.

This clonotype occurred a few times. J is TRBJ2-4 and V is TRBV15; D perhaps matches TRBD2 (5 bases). The CDR3 length is 16 residues. The V end lost 3 bases, the J end lost 2 bases, and 14 bases lay between the germline ends. The germline V gene has CDR1 LNHNV and CDR2 YYDKDF (reference sequence). DNA of the CDR3: TGTGCCACCAGCAGGCTAGCCAGCGACACCAAAAACATTCAGTACTTC. Residues: CATSRLASDTKNIQYF.

This rearrangement joins TRBV7-6 to TRBJ2-2; 8 bases map to TRBD1. The germline V gene encodes CDR1 SGHVS and CDR2 FNYEAQ. The CDR3 extends over 15 amino acids. Trimming at V came to 4 bases and at J to 6 bases, leaving 7 bases not matched to a gene. The CDR3 protein is CASSSWTGRAGELFF. CDR3 nucleotide sequence: TGTGCCAGCAGCTCCTGGACAGGGCGAGCCGGGGAGCTGTTTTTT.

As to this clonotype: The junction departs from the called germline gene at one end, perhaps through a read error. The chain is built from TRBV3-1 and TRBJ2-3, with a tentative D call TRBD2 (7 bases). This CDR3 spans 17 amino acids. Per the germline V gene, CDR1 is LGHDT and CDR2 is YNNKEL (reference sequence). CDR3 sequence reads: CACSLRAAGAGTDTQYF. The CDR3 DNA follows: TGTGCCTGCAGCCTCAGGGCGGCGGGGGCGGGCACAGATACGCAGTATTTT.

This clonotype was recorded at least ten times. The V and J genes are TRBV20-1 and TRBJ2-3; 7 bases match TRBD2. CDR1 is DFQATT, CDR2 SNEGSKA, per germline (reference sequence). V dropped 3 bases and J dropped 2; count of bases not matched to a gene: 2. The CDR3 length is 13 residues. This chain's CDR3 is CSASGRSTDTQYF. CDR3 coding DNA: TGCAGTGCTAGCGGGAGGTCCACAGATACGCAGTATTTT.

The V and J genes are TRBV10-1 and TRBJ1-4; no definite D call. The germline CDR1 and CDR2 sequences are WNHNN and SYGVQD (reference sequence). The CDR3 extends over 13 amino acids. Between the trimmed V and J ends, which lost 5 bases and 5 bases, there was a span of 9 bases. This CDR3 is CASSSGLNEKLFF. In DNA, the CDR3 is TGCGCCAGCAGTTCTGGACTGAATGAAAAACTGTTTTTT.

This clonotype has a count of ten or more. V gene TRBV27 combines with J gene TRBJ2-6, with 8 bases identical to TRBD1. Germline trimming cut 5 bases from V and 2 bases from J; bases unmatched to any gene: 5. Germline CDR1 MNHEY, CDR2 SMNVEV (reference sequence). The CDR3 consists of 16 residues. In DNA form, the CDR3 reads TGTGCCAGCAGTATACAGGGGGTAGCTGGGGCCAACGTCCTGACTTTC. Amino acids: CASSIQGVAGANVLTF.

This clonotype was seen many times. CDR3 loop: CASSLFASGGYEQFF. The CDR3 DNA reads TGTGCCAGCAGCTTATTCGCTAGCGGGGGCTATGAGCAGTTCTTC. The gene calls are TRBV7-8 and TRBJ2-1, with 10 positions matching TRBD2. Germline CDR1 and CDR2: SGHVS and FQNEAQ. J lost 8 bases, V lost 2 bases, and 6 bases had no gene match. The CDR3 is 15 residues long.

The V gene is TRBV7-2, the J gene TRBJ1-1; D is unresolved. The CDR3 sequence is 13 residues long. Trimming stripped 7 bases from V and 3 bases from J, with 12 bases between. Germline V gives CDR1 SGHTA, CDR2 FQGNSA. In DNA, the CDR3 is TGTGCCAGCAATTCTTACTCTTACACTGAAGCTTTCTTT. It encodes CASNSYSYTEAFF.